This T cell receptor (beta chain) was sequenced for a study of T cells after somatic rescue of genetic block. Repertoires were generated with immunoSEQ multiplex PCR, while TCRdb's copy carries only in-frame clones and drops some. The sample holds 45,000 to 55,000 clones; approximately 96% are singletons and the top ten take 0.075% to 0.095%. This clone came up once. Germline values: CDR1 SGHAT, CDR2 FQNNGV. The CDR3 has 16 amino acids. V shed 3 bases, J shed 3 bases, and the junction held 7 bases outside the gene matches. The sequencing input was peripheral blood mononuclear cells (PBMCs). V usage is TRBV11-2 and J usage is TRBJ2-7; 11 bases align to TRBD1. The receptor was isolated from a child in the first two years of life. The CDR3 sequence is CASSFLSGTGGYEQYF. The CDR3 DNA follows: TGTGCCAGCAGCTTTCTATCCGGGACAGGGGGCTACGAGCAGTACTTC. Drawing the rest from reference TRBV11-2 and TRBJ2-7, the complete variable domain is EAGVAQSPRYKIIEKRQSVAFWCNPISGHATLYWYQQILGQGPKLLIQFQNNGVVDDSQLPKDRFSAERLKGVDSTLKIQPAKLEDSAVYLCASSFLSGTGGYEQYFGPGTRLTVT.